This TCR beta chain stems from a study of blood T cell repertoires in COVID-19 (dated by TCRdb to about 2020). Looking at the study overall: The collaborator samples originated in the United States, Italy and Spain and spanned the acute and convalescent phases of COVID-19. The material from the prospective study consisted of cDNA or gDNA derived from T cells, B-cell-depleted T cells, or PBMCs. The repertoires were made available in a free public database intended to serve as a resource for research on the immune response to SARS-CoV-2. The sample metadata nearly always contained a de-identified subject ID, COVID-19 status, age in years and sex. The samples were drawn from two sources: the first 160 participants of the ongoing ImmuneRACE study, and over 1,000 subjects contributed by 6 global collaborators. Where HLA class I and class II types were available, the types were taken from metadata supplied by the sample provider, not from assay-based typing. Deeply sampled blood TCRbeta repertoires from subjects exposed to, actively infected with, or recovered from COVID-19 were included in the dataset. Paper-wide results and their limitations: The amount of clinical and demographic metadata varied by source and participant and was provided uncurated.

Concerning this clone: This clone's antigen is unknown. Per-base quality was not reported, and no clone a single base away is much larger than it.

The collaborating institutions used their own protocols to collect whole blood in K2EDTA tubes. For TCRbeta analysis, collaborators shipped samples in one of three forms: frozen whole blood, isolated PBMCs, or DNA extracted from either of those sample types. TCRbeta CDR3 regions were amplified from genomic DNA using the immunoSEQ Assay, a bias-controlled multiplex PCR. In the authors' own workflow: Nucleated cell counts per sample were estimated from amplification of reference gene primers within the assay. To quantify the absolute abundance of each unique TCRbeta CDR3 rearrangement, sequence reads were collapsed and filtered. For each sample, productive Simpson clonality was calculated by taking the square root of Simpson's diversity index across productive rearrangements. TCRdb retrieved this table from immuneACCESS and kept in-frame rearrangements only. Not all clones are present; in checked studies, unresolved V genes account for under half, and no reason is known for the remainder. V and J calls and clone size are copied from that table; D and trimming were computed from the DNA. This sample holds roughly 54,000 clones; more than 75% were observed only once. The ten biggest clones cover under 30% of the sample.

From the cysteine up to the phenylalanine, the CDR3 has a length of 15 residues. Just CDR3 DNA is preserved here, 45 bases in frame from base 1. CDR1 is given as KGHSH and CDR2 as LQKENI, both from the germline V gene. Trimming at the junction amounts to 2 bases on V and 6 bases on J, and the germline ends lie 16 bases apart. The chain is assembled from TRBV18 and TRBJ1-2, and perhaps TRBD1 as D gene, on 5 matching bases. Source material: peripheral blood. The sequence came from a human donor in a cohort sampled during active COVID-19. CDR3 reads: CASSPDEIVRDGYTF. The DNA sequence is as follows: TGTGCCAGCTCACCAGACGAAATAGTCAGGGATGGCTACACCTTC.